This TCR beta chain is from a study of blood T cell repertoires in COVID-19. Background on the study: T cells, B-cell-depleted T cells, or PBMCs provided the cDNA or gDNA that served as material.

The V gene lost 5 bases and the J gene lost 0 bases, with 12 bases spanning the gap. Germline CDR1 SGHTS, CDR2 YDEGEE. CDR3 size: 14 residues. Per the original data handling: Reference gene primer amplification yielded estimated nucleated cell counts. TCRdb keeps only in-frame clones here, not all; method: immunoSEQ multiplex PCR. That table furnishes V, J and clone size, whereas the DNA furnished D and trimming. Among more than 250,000 clones listed, 84% were seen once. This clone was detected only once. The chain links TRBV5-8 to TRBJ2-7, with D perhaps matching TRBD1 (6 bases). The origin of this receptor is a human donor in a cohort sampled during active COVID-19. Sequences were obtained from peripheral blood. CDR3 sequence: CASSTLGASYEQYF. In nucleotides, the CDR3 is TGTGCCAGCAGTACCCTGGGGGCCTCCTACGAGCAGTACTTC.